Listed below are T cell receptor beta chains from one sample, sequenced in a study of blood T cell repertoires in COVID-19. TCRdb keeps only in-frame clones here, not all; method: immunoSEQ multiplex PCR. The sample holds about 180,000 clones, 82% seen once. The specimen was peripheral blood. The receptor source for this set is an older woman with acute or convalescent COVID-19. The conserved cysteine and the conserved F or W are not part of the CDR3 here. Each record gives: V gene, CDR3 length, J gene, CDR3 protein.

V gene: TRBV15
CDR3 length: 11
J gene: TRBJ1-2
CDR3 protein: ATSPQGRYGYT

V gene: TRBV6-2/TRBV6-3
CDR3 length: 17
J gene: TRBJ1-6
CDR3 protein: ASSSPPWDMSSYNSPLH

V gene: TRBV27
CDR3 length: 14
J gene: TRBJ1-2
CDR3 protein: ASTLRPGTGNYGYT

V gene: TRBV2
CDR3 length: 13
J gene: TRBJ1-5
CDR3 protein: ASSGEGGWSQPQH

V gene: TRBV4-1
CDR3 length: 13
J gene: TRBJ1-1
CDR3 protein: ASSQERGRRTEAF

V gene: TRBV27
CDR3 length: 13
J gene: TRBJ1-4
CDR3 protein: ASSLSAGRNEKLF

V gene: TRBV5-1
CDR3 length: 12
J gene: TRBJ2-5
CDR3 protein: ASSTRTGSETQY

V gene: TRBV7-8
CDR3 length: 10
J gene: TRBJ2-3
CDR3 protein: ASSRTSGKQY

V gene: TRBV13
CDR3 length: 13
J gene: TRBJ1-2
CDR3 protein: ASSLGGVGSYGYT

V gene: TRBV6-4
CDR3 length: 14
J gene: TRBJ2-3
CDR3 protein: ASSDSWAESTDTQY

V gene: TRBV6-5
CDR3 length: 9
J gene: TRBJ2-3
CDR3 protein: ASTSTDTQY

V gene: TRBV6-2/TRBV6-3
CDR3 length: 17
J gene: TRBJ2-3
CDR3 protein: ASSYSPQGPSSGRDTQY

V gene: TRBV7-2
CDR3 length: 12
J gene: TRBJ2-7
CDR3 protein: ASSSGQGAREQY

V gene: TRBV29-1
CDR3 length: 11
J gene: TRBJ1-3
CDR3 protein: SVLRGPGNTIY

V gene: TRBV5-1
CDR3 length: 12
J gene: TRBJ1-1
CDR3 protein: ASSLVEGGTEAF

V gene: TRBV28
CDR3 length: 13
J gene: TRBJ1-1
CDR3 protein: ASSPFLGAMSEAF

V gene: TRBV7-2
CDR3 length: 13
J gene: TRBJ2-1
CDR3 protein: ASSFGGRPDNEQF

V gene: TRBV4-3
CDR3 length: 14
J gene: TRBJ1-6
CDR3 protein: ASSPGQGADNSPLH

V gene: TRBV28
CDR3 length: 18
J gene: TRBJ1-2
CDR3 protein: ASSLSPYGQGQRGAYGYT

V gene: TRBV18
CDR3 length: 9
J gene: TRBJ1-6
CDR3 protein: ASSQQGEIH

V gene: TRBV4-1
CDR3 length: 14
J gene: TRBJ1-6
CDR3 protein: ASSQALDRGQSPLH

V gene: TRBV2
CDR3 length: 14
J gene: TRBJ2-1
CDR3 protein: ASTLDRGLAGDEQF

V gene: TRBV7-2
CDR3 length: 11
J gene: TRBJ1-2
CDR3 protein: ASSFGRAEGYT

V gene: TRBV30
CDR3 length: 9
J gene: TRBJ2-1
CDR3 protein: AWSSPNEQF

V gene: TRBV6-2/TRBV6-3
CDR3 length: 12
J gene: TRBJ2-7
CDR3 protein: ASSGTGSSYEQY

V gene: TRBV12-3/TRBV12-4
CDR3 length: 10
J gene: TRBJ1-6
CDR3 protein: ASSGQDRALH

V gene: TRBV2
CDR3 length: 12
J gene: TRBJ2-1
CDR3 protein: ASSQTGRDNEQF

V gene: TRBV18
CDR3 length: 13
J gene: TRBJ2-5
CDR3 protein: ASSRWQGGEETQY

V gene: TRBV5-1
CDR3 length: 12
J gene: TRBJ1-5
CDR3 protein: ASSQEMAGQPQH

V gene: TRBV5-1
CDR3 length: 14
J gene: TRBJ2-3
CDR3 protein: ASSSLDGRATDTQY

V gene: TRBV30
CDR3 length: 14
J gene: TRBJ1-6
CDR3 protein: AWSSTGSSYNSPLH

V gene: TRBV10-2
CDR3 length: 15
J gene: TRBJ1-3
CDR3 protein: ASSEFRGINSGNTIY

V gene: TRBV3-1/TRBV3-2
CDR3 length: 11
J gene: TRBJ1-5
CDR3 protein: ASSQGPNQPQH

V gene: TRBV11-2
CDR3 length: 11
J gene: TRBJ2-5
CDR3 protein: ASSLGQLETQY

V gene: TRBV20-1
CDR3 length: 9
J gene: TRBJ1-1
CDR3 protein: SPRVNTEAF

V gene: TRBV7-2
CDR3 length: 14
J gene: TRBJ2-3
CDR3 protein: ASSPRRLAGADTQY

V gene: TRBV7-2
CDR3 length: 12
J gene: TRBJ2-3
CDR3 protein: ASSQAAGTDTQY

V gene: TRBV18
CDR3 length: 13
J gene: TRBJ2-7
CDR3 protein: ASSPSGRSSYEQY

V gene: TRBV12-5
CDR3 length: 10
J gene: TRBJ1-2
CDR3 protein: ASGLWGGGYT

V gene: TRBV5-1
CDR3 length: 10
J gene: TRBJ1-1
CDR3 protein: ASGTENTEAF

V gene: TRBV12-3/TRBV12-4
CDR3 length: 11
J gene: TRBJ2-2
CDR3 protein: ASRMTATGELF

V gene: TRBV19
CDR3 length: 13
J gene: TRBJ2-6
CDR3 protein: ASRTGAAGANVLT

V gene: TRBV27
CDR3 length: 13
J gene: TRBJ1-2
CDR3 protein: ASSRGDRNNYGYT

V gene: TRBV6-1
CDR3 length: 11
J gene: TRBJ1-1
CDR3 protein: ASSEARGTEAF

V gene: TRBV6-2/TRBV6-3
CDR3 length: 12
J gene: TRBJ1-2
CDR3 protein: ASSYQDRIYGYT

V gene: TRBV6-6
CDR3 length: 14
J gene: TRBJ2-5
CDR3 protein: ASSHSPRLGGETQY

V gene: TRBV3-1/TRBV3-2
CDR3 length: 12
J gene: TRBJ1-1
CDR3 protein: ASSNAPGNTEAF